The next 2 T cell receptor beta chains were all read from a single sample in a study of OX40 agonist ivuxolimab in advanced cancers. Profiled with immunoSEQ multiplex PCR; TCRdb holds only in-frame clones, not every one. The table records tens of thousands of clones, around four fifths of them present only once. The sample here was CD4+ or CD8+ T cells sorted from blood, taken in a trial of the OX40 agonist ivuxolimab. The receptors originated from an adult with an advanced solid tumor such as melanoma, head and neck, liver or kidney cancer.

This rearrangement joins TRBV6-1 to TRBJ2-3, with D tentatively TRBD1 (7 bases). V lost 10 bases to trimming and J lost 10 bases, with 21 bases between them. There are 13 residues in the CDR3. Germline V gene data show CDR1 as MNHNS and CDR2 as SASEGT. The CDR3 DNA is TGTGCCATCCGACAGGGCAGGGACTCGGCGCAGTATTTT. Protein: CAIRQGRDSAQYF.

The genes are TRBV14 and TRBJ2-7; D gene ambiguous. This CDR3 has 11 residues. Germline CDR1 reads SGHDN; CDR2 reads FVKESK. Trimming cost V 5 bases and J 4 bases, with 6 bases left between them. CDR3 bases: TGTGCCAGCAGCTCACAATACGAGCAGTACTTC. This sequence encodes CASSSQYEQYF.